The 7 T cell receptor beta chains reported below all come from one sample, sequenced in a study of early T cells in non-severe SARS-CoV-2 infection. TCRdb fed the 5' RACE reads into MiXCR, producing one record per CDR3 protein. The sample has 100,000 to 130,000 distinct CDR3 sequences; about 12% are singletons. The specimen sequenced was whole blood. These TCRs come from an adult who was a healthcare worker with PCR-confirmed SARS-CoV-2 infection or an uninfected control (not recorded which).

V usage is TRBV29-1 and J usage is TRBJ1-4; no definite D call. The CDR3 consists of 13 residues. CDR1 is SQVTM and CDR2 is ANQGSEA in the germline V gene. V shed 7 bases and J shed 2 bases, with 11 bases lying between them. The CDR3 nucleotides read TGCAGCGCCTCCGGTACTACTAATGAAAAACTGTTTTTT. Protein: CSASGTTNEKLFF.

This clonotype was seen ten or more times. The genes are TRBV5-1 and TRBJ2-5; TRBD1 aligns across 8 bases. This CDR3 contains 13 residues. Germline V gene lookup returns CDR1 SGHRS and CDR2 YFSETQ. J lost 5 bases, V lost 5 bases, and 5 bases had no gene match. The CDR3 nucleotides are TGCGCCAGCAGGACAGGGGCGAGTGAGACCCAGTACTTC. It encodes CASRTGASETQYF.

The chain is built from TRBV2 and TRBJ2-7; tentatively, D is TRBD1 (6 bases). This CDR3 is built from 14 residues. The germline V gene encodes CDR1 SNHLY and CDR2 FYNNEI. The V and J ends lost 5 bases and 6 bases respectively, with 17 bases between them. This CDR3 is CASSLGHSFGEQYF. The DNA of the CDR3 is TGTGCCAGCAGTCTGGGACATTCTTTCGGCGAGCAGTACTTC. Based on the CDR3 plus reference TRBV2 and TRBJ2-7, the full variable domain is EPEVTQTPSHQVTQMGQEVILRCVPISNHLYFYWYRQILGQKVEFLVSFYNNEISEKSEIFDDQFSVERPDGSNFTLKIRSTKLEDSAMYFCASSLGHSFGEQYFGPGTRLTVT.

The chain links TRBV2 to TRBJ2-4; the D call may be TRBD1 or TRBD2 (5 bases each). In germline, CDR1 is SNHLY, CDR2 FYNNEI. Deletions cut 4 bases from V and 6 bases from J, with 7 bases between. The CDR3 is 12 residues long. The CDR3 bases are TGTGCCAGCAGTGCGGGGACAAACATTCAGTACTTC. As protein: CASSAGTNIQYF.

This chain connects TRBV20-1 to TRBJ2-5; tentatively, D is TRBD2 (6 bases). CDR1 and CDR2 from the germline V gene are DFQATT and SNEGSKA (reference sequence). This CDR3 spans 13 amino acids. Trimming pared 5 bases from V and 9 bases from J, leaving 19 bases between. The CDR3: CSAPPGLSHPQYF. The CDR3 coding sequence is TGCAGTGCTCCCCCGGGACTGAGCCATCCCCAGTACTTC.

This clonotype occurred a few times. The V gene is TRBV7-3, the J gene TRBJ2-1; D unclear. This CDR3 has 15 amino acids. The germline gives CDR1 SGHTA, CDR2 FQGTGA. Trimming took off 6 bases at V and 0 bases at J, with 12 bases between the two ends. The CDR3 DNA follows: TGTGCCAGCAGTTCGATTTCGAGCTCCTACAATGAGCAGTTCTTC. Translating gives CASSSISSSYNEQFF.

This chain links TRBV20-1 with TRBJ2-7, with 8 bases fitting TRBD2. This CDR3 has 13 amino acids. Trimming removed 4 bases from V and 2 bases from J; junction bases left unmatched: 4. Germline CDR1 is DFQATT and CDR2 is SNEGSKA (reference sequence). CDR3 region: CSATPAGAYEQYF. In DNA, the CDR3 is TGCAGTGCTACCCCAGCGGGAGCCTACGAGCAGTACTTC.